The entry below describes one T cell receptor beta chain. Its antigen has not been determined. One base away there is no much larger clone; base qualities are not given. The sample is drawn from a study of technical replicates of blood from a handful of donors (dated by TCRdb to about 2017). Measured from the cysteine to the phenylalanine, the CDR3 is 15 residues long. The sequence is cut down to CDR3 DNA, 45 bases in frame from base 1. Trimming at the junction amounts to 2 bases on V and 1 base on J, and the germline ends lie 10 bases apart. From the germline V gene, CDR1 is MNHNS and CDR2 is SASEGT. Library preparation was by the immunoSEQ multiplex PCR assay. As stored in TCRdb, this immuneACCESS dataset retains in-frame rearrangements with V and J assigned. A fraction of the clones does not appear; measured against another copy, unresolved V genes explain less than half of the discrepancy, and the remainder lacks a known reason. This sample comprises 75,000 to 100,000 clones, 95% of them detected only once. The ten most abundant clones make up just over 0.25% of the sample.

This clonotype originated in a human donor in good health. The V and J genes are TRBV6-1 and TRBJ2-3; a weak D assignment points to TRBD1 (5 bases agree). Sequenced sample: T cells isolated from PBMCs. CDR3 region: CASSESGHRTDTQYF. The nucleotide sequence is given as TGTGCCAGCAGTGAATCAGGACACCGCACAGATACGCAGTATTTT.